This entry features one T cell receptor beta chain sequence. Its antigen is unknown. The data stem from a study of long-term antiretroviral therapy in people with HIV. Study-wide results and limits: CDR3 length ranges were narrower in HIV repertoires than in controls.

The germline CDR1 and CDR2 sequences are GTSNPN and SVGIG (reference sequence). The CDR3 totals 16 residues. With V trimmed by 5 bases and J by 1 base, 7 bases remained unmatched. Researchers report immunoSEQ v3.0 was run at survey level. Sequencing of each sample targeted roughly 35,000-55,000 T-cell genomes. Libraries were prepared by immunoSEQ multiplex PCR; TCRdb keeps only in-frame clonotypes and omits some of them. The sample lists about 29,000 clones, about four fifths seen once, with approximately 8.3% in the top ten. Source: unsorted PBMCs, taken 3 years after starting antiretroviral therapy. This TCR derives from a man aged 40-55 years with HIV. The chain recombines TRBV30 with TRBJ2-2, with TRBD2 matching over 10 bases. In DNA, the CDR3 is TGTGCCTGGGGGGAGAGCGGGAGGGGGAACACCGGGGAGCTGTTTTTT. Protein sequence: CAWGESGRGNTGELFF.